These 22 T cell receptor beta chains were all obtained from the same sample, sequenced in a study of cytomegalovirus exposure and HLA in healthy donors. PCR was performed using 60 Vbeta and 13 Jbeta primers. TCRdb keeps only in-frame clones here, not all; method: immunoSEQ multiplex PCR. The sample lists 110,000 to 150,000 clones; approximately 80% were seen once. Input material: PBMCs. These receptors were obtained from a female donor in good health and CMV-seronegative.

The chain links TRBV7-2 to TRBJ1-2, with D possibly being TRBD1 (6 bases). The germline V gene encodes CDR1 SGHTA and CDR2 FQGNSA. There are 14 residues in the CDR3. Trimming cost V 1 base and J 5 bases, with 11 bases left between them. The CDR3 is CASSLDGGLYGYTF. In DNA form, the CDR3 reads TGTGCCAGCAGCTTAGACGGGGGGCTTTATGGCTACACCTTC.

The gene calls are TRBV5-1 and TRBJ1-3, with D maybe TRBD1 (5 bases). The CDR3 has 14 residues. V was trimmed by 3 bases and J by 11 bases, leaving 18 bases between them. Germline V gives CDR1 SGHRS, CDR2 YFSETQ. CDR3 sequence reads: CASSSDPAQGAIYF. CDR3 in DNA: TGCGCCAGCAGCTCCGACCCCGCCCAGGGTGCCATATATTTT.

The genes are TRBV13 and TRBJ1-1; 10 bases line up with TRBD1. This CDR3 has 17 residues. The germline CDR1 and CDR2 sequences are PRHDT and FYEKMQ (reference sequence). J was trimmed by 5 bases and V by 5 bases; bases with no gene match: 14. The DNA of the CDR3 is TGTGCCAGCAGCCCTTTCAACTGGGGACAGGGGATAACTGAAGCTTTCTTT. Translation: CASSPFNWGQGITEAFF.

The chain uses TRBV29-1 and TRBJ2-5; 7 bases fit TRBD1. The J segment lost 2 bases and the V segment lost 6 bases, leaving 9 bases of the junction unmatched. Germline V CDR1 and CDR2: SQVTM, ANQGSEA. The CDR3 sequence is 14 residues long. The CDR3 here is CSVAKTGTQETQYF. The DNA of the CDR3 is TGCAGCGTAGCTAAGACAGGGACACAAGAGACCCAGTACTTC. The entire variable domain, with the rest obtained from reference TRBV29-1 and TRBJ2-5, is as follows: SAVISQKPSRDICQRGTSLTIQCQVDSQVTMMFWYRQQPGQSLTLIATANQGSEATYESGFVIDKFPISRPNLTFSTLTVSNMSPEDSSIYLCSVAKTGTQETQYFGPGTRLLVL.

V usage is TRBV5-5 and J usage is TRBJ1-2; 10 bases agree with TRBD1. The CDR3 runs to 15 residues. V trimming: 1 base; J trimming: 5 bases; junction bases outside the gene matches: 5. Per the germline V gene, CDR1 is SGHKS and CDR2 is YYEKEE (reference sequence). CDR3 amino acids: CASSLIGQGGYGYTF. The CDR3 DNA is TGTGCCAGCAGCTTGATAGGACAGGGGGGTTATGGCTACACCTTC.

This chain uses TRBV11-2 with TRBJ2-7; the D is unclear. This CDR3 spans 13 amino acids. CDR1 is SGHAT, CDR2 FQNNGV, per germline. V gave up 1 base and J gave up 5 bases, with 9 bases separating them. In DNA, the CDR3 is TGTGCCAGCAGCTTAGGACTTCTTAACGAGCAGTACTTC. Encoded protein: CASSLGLLNEQYF.

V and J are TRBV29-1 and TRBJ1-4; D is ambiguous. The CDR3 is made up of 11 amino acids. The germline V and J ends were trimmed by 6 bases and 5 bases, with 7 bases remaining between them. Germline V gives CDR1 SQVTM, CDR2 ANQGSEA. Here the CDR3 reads CSVHQNEKLFF. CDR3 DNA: TGCAGCGTACACCAGAATGAAAAACTGTTTTTT.

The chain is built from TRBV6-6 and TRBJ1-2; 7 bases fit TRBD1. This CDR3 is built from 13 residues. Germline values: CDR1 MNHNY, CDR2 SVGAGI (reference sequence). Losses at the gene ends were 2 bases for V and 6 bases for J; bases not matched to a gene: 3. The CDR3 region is CASSYVRGDGYTF. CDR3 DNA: TGTGCCAGCAGTTACGTCAGGGGGGATGGCTACACCTTC.

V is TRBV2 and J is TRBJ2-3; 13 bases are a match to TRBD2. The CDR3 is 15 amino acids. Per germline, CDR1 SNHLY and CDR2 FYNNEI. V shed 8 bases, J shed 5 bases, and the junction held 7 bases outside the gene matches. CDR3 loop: CASRRWTSGGDTQYF. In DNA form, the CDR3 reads TGTGCCAGCCGACGCTGGACTAGCGGGGGAGATACGCAGTATTTT.

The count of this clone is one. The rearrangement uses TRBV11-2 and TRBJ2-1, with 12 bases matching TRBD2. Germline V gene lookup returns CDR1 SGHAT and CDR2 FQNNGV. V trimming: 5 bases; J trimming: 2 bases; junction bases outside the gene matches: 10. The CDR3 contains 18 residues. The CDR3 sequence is CASSALAGGLPPYNEQFF. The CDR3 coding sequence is TGTGCCAGCAGCGCGCTAGCGGGGGGGCTTCCCCCCTACAATGAGCAGTTCTTC.

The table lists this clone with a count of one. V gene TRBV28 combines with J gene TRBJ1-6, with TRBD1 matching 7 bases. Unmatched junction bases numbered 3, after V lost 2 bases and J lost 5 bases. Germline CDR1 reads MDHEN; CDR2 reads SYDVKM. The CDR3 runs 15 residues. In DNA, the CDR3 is TGTGCCAGCAGTTTACGACAGGGTAATAATTCACCCCTCCACTTT. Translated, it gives CASSLRQGNNSPLHF. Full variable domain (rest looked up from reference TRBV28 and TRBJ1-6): DVKVTQSSRYLVKRTGEKVFLECVQDMDHENMFWYRQDPGLGLRLIYFSYDVKMKEKGDIPEGYSVSREKKERFSLILESASTNQTSMYLCASSLRQGNNSPLHFGNGTRLTVT.

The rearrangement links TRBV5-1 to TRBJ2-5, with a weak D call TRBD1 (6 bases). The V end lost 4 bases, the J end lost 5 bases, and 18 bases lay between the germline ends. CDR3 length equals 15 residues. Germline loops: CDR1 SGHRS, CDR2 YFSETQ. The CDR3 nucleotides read TGCGCCAGCAGCAACACGGACAGCGTCTGGGAGACCCAGTACTTC. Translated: CASSNTDSVWETQYF.

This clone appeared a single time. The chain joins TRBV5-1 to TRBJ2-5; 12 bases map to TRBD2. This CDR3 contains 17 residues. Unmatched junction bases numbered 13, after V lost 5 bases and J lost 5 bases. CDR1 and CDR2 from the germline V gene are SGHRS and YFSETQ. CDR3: CASSQGLAGQGRETQYF. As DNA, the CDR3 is TGCGCCAGCAGTCAGGGACTAGCGGGCCAGGGCAGGGAGACCCAGTACTTC.

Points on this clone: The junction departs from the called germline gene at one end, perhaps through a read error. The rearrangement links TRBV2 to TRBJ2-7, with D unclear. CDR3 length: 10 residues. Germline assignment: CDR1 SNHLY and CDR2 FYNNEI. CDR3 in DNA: TGTGCCAGCCGCAACTACGAGCAGCACTTC. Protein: CASRNYEQHF.

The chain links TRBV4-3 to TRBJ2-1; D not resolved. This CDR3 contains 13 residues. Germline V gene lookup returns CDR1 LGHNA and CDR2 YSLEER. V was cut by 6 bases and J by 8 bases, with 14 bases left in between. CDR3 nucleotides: TGCGCCAGCAGTCCCTTAGTGAGGCATGAGCAGTTCTTC. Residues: CASSPLVRHEQFF.

The CDR3 reads CASSSGLYEQYF. The CDR3, as DNA: TGTGCCAGCAGCTCCGGACTTTACGAGCAGTACTTC. This chain uses TRBV7-8 with TRBJ2-7, with a tentative D call TRBD2 (5 bases). Germline assignment: CDR1 SGHVS and CDR2 FQNEAQ. CDR3 length: 12 amino acids. V was shortened by 4 bases and J by 4 bases, with 8 bases between the two germline ends. The full variable domain, its missing parts supplied by reference TRBV7-8 and TRBJ2-7, is GAGVSQSPRYKVAKRGQDVALRCDPISGHVSLFWYQQALGQGPEFLTYFQNEAQLDKSGLPSDRFFAERPEGSVSTLKIQRTQQEDSAVYLCASSSGLYEQYFGPGTRLTVT.

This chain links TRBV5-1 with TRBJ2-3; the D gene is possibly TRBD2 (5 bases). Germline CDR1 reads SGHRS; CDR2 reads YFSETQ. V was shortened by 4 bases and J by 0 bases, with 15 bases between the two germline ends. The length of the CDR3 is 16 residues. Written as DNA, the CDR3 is TGCGCCAGCAGCCCGAGGAGCGGTGCTAGCACAGATACGCAGTATTTT. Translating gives CASSPRSGASTDTQYF.

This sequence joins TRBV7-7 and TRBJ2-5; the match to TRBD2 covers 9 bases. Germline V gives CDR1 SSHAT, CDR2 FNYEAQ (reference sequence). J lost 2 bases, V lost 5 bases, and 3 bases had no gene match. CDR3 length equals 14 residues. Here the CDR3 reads CASSPSGAQETQYF. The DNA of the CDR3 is TGTGCCAGCAGCCCTAGCGGGGCTCAAGAGACCCAGTACTTC.

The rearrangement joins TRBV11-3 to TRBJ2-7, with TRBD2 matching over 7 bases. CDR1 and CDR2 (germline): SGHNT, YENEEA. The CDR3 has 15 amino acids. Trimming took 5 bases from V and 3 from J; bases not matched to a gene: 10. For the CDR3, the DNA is TGTGCCAGCAGCGCACCCGGCGGGGGAAGCTACGAGCAGTACTTC. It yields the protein CASSAPGGGSYEQYF.

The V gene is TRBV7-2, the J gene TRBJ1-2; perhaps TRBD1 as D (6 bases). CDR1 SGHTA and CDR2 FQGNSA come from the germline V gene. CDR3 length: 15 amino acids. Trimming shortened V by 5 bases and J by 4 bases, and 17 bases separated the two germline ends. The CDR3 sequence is CASSDDRSGVYGYTF. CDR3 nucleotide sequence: TGTGCCAGCAGCGACGACAGGTCAGGGGTCTATGGCTACACCTTC.

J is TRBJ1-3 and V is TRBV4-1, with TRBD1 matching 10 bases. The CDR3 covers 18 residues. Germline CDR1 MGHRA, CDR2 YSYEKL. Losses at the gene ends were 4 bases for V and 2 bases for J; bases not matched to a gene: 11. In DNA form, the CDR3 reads TGCGCCAGCAGCCCCTACGGGACAGGGGAAATTGCTGGAAACACCATATATTTT. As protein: CASSPYGTGEIAGNTIYF.

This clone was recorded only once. The CDR3 nucleotides are TGTGCCACCAGCAGAGGCCGACAGGGGGGTACGACCGGGGAGCTGTTTTTT. It is translated as CATSRGRQGGTTGELFF. This chain uses TRBV15 with TRBJ2-2, with 9 nucleotides matching TRBD1. The CDR3 length is 17 residues. Germline V gene sequence: CDR1 LNHNV, CDR2 YYDKDF (reference sequence). With V trimmed by 1 base and J by 5 bases, 8 bases remained unmatched.